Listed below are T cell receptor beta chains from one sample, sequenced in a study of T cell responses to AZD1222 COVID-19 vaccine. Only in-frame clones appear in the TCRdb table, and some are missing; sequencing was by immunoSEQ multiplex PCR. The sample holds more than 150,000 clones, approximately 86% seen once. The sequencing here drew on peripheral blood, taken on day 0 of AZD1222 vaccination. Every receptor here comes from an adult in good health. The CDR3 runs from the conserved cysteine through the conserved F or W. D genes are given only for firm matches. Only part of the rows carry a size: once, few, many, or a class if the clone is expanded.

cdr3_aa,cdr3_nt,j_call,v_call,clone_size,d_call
CASSRRDRSTVNTEAFF,TGTGCCAGCAGCCGACGGGACAGAAGTACTGTGAACACTGAAGCTTTCTTT,TRBJ1-1,TRBV7-8,NA,TRBD1
CASSLGGWGNEQFF,TGTGCCAGCAGCTTAGGGGGTTGGGGAAATGAGCAGTTCTTC,TRBJ2-1,TRBV7-3,NA,NA
CASSLDPIGNTIYF,TGTGCCAGCAGCTTAGATCCGATTGGAAACACCATATATTTT,TRBJ1-3,TRBV11-2,NA,NA
CASSESGLTQYF,TGCGCCAGCAGTGAGTCGGGCCTGACGCAGTATTTT,TRBJ2-3,TRBV10-1,NA,NA
CSVGSVAYEQYF,TGCAGCGTTGGATCAGTGGCCTACGAGCAGTACTTC,TRBJ2-7,TRBV29-1,NA,NA
CASSLKRAGNNEQFF,TGTGCTAGCAGCTTAAAGCGGGCCGGGAACAATGAGCAGTTCTTC,TRBJ2-1,TRBV7-7,NA,NA
CASSLKTGTNTGELFF,TGTGCCAGCAGCTTGAAAACAGGGACAAACACCGGGGAGCTGTTTTTT,TRBJ2-2,TRBV5-4,NA,NA
CASSLTSGSGEKLFF,TGTGCCAGCAGCTTAACATCAGGGTCAGGCGAAAAACTGTTTTTT,TRBJ1-4,TRBV7-2,NA,NA
CASSESISGQETQYF,TGTGCCAGCAGTGAATCGATAAGCGGCCAAGAGACCCAGTACTTC,TRBJ2-5,TRBV2,NA,NA
CASSRTSGGEETQYF,TGTGCCAGCTCCCGGACTAGCGGGGGCGAAGAGACCCAGTACTTC,TRBJ2-5,TRBV18,NA,TRBD2
CAISELGQRYEQYF,TGTGCCATCAGTGAGTTGGGACAGCGCTACGAGCAGTACTTC,TRBJ2-7,TRBV10-3,NA,TRBD1
CASSFRDDLTDTQYF,TGTGCCAGCAGCTTCCGGGACGACTTAACAGATACGCAGTATTTT,TRBJ2-3,TRBV5-4,once,NA
CASSQGPQGEHGYTF,TGTGCCAGCAGCCAAGGACCCCAGGGGGAGCATGGCTACACCTTC,TRBJ1-2,TRBV3-1/TRBV3-2,NA,TRBD1
CASSPSDGPPNYGYTF,TGTGCCAGCAGTCCCTCCGACGGCCCTCCGAACTATGGCTACACCTTC,TRBJ1-2,TRBV27,NA,NA
CASSSEGRGKLFF,TGTGCCAGCAGTTCTGAGGGAAGGGGAAAACTGTTTTTT,TRBJ1-4,TRBV5-5,NA,NA
CASSVIGDGYNEQFF,TGTGCCAGCAGCGTAATTGGGGACGGATACAATGAGCAGTTCTTC,TRBJ2-1,TRBV9,NA,NA
CASSNPTGGLHF,TGTGCCAGCAGTAACCCAACCGGTGGGCTCCACTTT,TRBJ1-6,TRBV6-2/TRBV6-3,NA,NA
CASSLAVNEQFF,TGTGCCAGCAGCTTAGCGGTCAATGAGCAGTTCTTC,TRBJ2-1,TRBV14,NA,NA
CAISWGGYGYTF,TGTGCCATCTCCTGGGGGGGCTATGGCTACACCTTC,TRBJ1-2,TRBV28,once,NA
CASSLEGSRGYTF,TGTGCCAGCAGCTTAGAGGGATCCCGTGGCTACACCTTC,TRBJ1-2,TRBV7-2,NA,NA
CASSFLIAGASIEQFF,TGTGCCAGCAGCTTTCTGATAGCGGGAGCGAGTATTGAGCAGTTCTTC,TRBJ2-1,TRBV7-6,NA,TRBD2
CATSEGSSNQPQHF,TGTGCCACCAGTGAGGGCAGTAGCAATCAGCCCCAGCATTTT,TRBJ1-5,TRBV24-1,NA,NA
CASTTGLAGKVGFYNEQFF,TGTGCCAGCACCACAGGGCTAGCGGGGAAGGTGGGATTCTACAATGAGCAGTTCTTC,TRBJ2-1,TRBV11-2,NA,TRBD2
CASSKDRGAGNQPQHF,TGTGCCAGCAGCAAAGACCGAGGGGCGGGCAATCAGCCCCAGCATTTT,TRBJ1-5,TRBV21-1,many,NA
CAWRDKGKTQYF,TGTGCCTGGAGGGATAAGGGTAAGACCCAGTACTTC,TRBJ2-5,TRBV30,NA,NA
CASTGPALEKLFF,TGTGCCAGTACCGGTCCTGCCTTAGAAAAACTGTTTTTT,TRBJ1-4,TRBV19,NA,NA
CASSTNRNEKLFF,TGTGCCAGCAGCACCAACAGAAATGAAAAACTGTTTTTT,TRBJ1-4,TRBV7-6,NA,NA
CASSRTGVGETQYF,TGTGCCAGCTCACGGACAGGGGTAGGAGAGACCCAGTACTTC,TRBJ2-5,TRBV18,NA,TRBD1
CASSEGRMGRETQYF,TGCGCCAGCAGTGAGGGACGGATGGGACGGGAGACCCAGTACTTC,TRBJ2-5,TRBV10-2,NA,NA
CATGVPLDTIYF,TGTGCCACCGGTGTCCCCTTGGACACCATATATTTT,TRBJ1-3,TRBV6-5,NA,NA
CASSIDDSTNYGYTF,TGTGCCAGTAGTATAGACGACAGCACCAATTATGGCTACACCTTC,TRBJ1-2,TRBV19,NA,NA
CSASLTISTEAFF,TGCAGTGCTAGTCTCACGATCTCCACTGAAGCTTTCTTT,TRBJ1-1,TRBV20-1,NA,NA
CASSLGPNYGYTF,TGTGCCAGCAGTTTAGGACCTAACTATGGCTACACCTTC,TRBJ1-2,TRBV12-3/TRBV12-4,NA,NA
CASSPPGGDEKLFF,TGTGCCAGCAGTCCTCCGGGGGGCGATGAAAAACTGTTTTTT,TRBJ1-4,TRBV28,NA,NA